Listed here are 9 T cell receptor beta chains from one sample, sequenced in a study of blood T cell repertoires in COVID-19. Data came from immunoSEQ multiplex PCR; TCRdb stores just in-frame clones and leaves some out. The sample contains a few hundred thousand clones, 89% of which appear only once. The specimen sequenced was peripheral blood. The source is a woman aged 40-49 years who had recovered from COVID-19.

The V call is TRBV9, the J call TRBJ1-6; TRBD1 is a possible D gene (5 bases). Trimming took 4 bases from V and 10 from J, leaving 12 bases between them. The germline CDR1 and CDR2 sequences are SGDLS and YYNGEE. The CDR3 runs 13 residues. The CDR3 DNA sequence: TGTGCCAGCAGCACAGGAAGCAACTCACCCCTCCACTTT. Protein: CASSTGSNSPLHF.

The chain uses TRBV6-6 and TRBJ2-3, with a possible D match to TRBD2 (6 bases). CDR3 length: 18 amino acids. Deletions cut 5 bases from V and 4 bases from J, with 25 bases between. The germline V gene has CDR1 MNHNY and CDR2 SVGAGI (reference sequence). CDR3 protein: CASSPTTLVTRGADTQYF. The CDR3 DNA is TGTGCCAGCAGTCCCACTACCCTCGTGACTAGAGGCGCAGATACGCAGTATTTT.

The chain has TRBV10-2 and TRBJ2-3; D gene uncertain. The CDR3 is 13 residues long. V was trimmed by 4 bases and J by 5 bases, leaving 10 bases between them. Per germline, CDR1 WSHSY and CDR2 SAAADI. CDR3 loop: CASSGSGVDTQYF. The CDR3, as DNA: TGCGCCAGCAGTGGGTCCGGTGTAGATACGCAGTATTTT.

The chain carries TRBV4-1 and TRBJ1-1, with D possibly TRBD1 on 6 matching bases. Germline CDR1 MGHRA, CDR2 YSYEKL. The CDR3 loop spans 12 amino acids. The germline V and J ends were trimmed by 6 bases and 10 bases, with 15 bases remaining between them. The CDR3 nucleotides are TGCGCCAGCAGTTTTCCGGGACAACGAGCTTTCTTT. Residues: CASSFPGQRAFF.

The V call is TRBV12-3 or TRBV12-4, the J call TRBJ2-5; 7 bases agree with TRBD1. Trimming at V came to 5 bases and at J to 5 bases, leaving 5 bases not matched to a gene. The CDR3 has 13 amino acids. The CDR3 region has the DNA TGTGCCAGCAGTAAGGACAGGATTGAGACCCAGTACTTC. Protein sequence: CASSKDRIETQYF.

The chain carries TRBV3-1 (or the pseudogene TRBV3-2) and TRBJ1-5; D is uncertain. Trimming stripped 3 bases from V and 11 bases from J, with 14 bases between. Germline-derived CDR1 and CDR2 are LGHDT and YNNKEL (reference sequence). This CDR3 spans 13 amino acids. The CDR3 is CASSQGAGKAQHF. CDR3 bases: TGTGCCAGCAGCCAGGGAGCGGGTAAGGCCCAGCATTTT.

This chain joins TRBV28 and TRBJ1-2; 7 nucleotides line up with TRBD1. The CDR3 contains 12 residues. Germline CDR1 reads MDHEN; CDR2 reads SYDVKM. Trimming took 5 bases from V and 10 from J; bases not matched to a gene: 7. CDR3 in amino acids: CASSLLQGDYTF. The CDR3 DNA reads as TGTGCCAGCAGTCTTCTCCAGGGGGACTACACCTTC.

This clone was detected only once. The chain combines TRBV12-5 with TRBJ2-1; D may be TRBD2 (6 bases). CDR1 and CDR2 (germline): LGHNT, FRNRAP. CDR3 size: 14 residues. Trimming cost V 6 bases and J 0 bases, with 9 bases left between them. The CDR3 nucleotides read TGTGCTAGTGGGCGGGACGGCTCCTACAATGAGCAGTTCTTC. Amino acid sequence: CASGRDGSYNEQFF.

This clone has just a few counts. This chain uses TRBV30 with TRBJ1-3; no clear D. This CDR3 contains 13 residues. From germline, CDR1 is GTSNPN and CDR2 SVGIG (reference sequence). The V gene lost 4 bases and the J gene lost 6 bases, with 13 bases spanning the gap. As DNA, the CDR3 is TGTGCCTGGAACCCCGGGTATAAAAACACCATATATTTT. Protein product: CAWNPGYKNTIYF.